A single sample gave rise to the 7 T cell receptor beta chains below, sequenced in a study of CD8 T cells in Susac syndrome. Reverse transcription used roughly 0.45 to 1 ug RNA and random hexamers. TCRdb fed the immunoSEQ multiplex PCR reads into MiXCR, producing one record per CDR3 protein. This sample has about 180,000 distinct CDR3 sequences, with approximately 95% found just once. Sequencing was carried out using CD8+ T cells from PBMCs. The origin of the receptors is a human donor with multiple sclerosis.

The DNA of the CDR3 is TGCAGTGCCCGGGTCTTCTCGGATAAGTACACCTTC. Its protein is CSARVFSDKYTF. This chain joins TRBV20-1 and TRBJ1-2; D call uncertain. Per germline, CDR1 DFQATT and CDR2 SNEGSKA (reference sequence). V was cut by 6 bases and J by 11 bases, with 19 bases left in between. The CDR3 loop spans 12 amino acids.

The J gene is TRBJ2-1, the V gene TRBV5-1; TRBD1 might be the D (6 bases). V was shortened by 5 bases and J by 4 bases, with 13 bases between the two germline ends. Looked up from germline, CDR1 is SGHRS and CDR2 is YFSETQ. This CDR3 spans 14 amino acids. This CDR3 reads CASRNTTGYNEQFF. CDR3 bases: TGCGCCAGCAGAAACACCACAGGGTACAATGAGCAGTTCTTC.

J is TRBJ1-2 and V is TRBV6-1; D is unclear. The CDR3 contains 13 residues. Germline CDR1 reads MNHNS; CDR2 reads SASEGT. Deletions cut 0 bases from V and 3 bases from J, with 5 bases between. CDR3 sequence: CASSEARDYGYTF. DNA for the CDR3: TGTGCCAGCAGTGAAGCACGGGACTATGGCTACACCTTC.

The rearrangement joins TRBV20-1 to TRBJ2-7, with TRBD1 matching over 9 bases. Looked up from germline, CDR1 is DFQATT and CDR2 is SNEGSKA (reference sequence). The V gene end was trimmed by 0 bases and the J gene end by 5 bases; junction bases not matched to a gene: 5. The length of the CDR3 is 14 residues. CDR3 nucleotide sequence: TGCAGTGCTAGAGACCGGGACAGGGCCAACGAGCAGTACTTC. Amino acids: CSARDRDRANEQYF.

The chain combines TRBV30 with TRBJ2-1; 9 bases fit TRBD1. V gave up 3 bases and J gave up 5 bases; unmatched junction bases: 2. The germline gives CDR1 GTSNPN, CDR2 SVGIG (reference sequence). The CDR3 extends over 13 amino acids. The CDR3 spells CAWSGQGNNEQFF. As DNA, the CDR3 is TGTGCCTGGAGCGGACAGGGGAACAATGAGCAGTTCTTC.

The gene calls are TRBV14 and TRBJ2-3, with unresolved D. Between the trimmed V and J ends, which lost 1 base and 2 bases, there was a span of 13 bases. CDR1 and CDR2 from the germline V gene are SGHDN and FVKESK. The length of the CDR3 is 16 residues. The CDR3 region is CASSQVAGSTTDTQYF. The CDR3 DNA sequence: TGTGCCAGCAGCCAAGTCGCCGGGTCTACCACAGATACGCAGTATTTT. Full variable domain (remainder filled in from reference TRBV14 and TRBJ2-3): EAGVTQFPSHSVIEKGQTVTLRCDPISGHDNLYWYRRVMGKEIKFLLHFVKESKQDESGMPNNRFLAERTGGTYSTLKVQPAELEDSGVYFCASSQVAGSTTDTQYFGPGTRLTVL.

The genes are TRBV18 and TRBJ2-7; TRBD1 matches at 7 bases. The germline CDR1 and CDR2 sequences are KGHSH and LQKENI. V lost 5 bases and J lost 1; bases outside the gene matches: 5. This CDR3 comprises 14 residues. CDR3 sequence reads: CASSGTESSYEQYF. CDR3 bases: TGTGCCAGCTCAGGGACAGAGTCGTCCTACGAGCAGTACTTC.